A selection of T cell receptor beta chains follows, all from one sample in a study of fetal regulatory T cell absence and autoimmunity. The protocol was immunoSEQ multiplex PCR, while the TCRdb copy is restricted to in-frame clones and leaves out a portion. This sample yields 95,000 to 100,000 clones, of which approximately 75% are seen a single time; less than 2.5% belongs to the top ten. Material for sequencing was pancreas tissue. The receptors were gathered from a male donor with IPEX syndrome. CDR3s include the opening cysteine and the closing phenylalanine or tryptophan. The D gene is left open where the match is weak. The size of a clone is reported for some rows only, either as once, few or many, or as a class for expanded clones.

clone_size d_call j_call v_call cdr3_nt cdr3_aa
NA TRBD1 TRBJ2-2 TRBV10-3 TGTGCCATCAGTCCTCGTCACAGGGGGCCTAACACCGGGGAGCTGTTTTTT CAISPRHRGPNTGELFF
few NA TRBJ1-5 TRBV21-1 TGTGCCAGCAGCAAACGAATCTATAGCAATCAGCCCCAGCATTTT CASSKRIYSNQPQHF
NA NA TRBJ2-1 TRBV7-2 TGTGCCAGCAGCTTAGCGGGGAGCTCCTACAATGAGCAGTTCTTC CASSLAGSSYNEQFF
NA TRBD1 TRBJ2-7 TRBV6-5 TGTGCCAGCAGTTACAGGGGGCGCGAGCAGTACTTC CASSYRGREQYF
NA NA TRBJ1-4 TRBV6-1 TGTGCCAGCAGTTCGGGGCAACGGGAAAAACTGTTTTTT CASSSGQREKLFF
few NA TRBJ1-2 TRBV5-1 TGCGCCAGCAGCTTGCAGGGGTTTGGCTACACCTTC CASSLQGFGYTF
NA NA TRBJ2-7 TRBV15 TGTGCCACCAGCAGAGACCACAGCTACGAGCAGTACTTC CATSRDHSYEQYF
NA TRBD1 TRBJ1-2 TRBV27 TGTGCCAGCAGTTTACCCTCGGGACAGGCCCCGCATGGCTACACCTTC CASSLPSGQAPHGYTF
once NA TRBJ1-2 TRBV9 TGTGCCAGCAGCGTAGATCTGGGCGCGAGCTATGGCTACACCTTC CASSVDLGASYGYTF
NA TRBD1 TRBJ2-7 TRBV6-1 TGTGCCAGCAGGACAGGGGTTTACGAGCAGTACTTC CASRTGVYEQYF
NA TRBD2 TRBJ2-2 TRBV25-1 TGTGCCAGCAGTGAATGGTTCATGAGCGGGGAGCTCACCGGGGAGCTGTTTTTT CASSEWFMSGELTGELFF
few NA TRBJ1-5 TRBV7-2 TGTGCCAGCAGCTTAGTACGAGGCAATCAGCCCCAGCATTTT CASSLVRGNQPQHF
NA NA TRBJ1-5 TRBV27 TGTGCCAGCAGTTTATCGGGGGGGCCTTATCAGCCCCAGCATTTT CASSLSGGPYQPQHF
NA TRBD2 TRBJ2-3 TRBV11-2 TGTGCCAGCAGCTTATCGGTTAGCGGGGGCACAGATACGCAGTATTTT CASSLSVSGGTDTQYF
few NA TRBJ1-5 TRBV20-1 TGCAGTGCTAATCAGCCCCAGCATTTT CSANQPQHF
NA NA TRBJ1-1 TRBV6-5 TGTGCCAGCAGTTACTATACCGGGGGGACGAACACTGAAGCTTTCTTT CASSYYTGGTNTEAFF
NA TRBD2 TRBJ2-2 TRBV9 TGTGCCAGCAGCGTAGGTTCAGCGGGGCCGGACACCGGGGAGCTGTTTTTT CASSVGSAGPDTGELFF
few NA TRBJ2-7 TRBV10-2 TGCGCCAGCAGTGAGTCCCAGGCCGAGCAGTACTTC CASSESQAEQYF
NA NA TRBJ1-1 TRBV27 TGTGCCAGCGTCCCCGAAGCAGGGATTTGGACTGAAGCTTTCTTT CASVPEAGIWTEAFF
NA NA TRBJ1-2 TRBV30 TGTGCCTGGAGTGTATCTACAACCAACGGCTACACCTTC CAWSVSTTNGYTF
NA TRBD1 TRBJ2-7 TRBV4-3 TGCGCCAGCAGCCAAGATCTCCCGGGACAGGGCTACTCCTACGAGCAGTACTTC CASSQDLPGQGYSYEQYF
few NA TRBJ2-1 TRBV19 TGTGCCACTTTAGCGGAGTCCTACAATGAGCAGTTCTTC CATLAESYNEQFF
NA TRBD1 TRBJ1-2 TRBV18 TGTGCCAGCTCACCACCTCAGGGGGAAGGCTACACCTTC CASSPPQGEGYTF
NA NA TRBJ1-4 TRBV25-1 TGTGCCAGCTACTTGGGGGGTAAAGGTGAAAAACTGTTTTTT CASYLGGKGEKLFF
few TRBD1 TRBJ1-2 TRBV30 TGTGCCCACCCCAACAGGGGTCCTAACTATGGCTACACCTTC CAHPNRGPNYGYTF
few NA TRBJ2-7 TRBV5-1 TGCGCCAGCAGCTTCGGGGGACCTTACGAGCAGTACTTC CASSFGGPYEQYF
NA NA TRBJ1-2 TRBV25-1 TGTGCCAGCAGTGAAAGGGGAAGGTACCATGGCTACACCTTC CASSERGRYHGYTF
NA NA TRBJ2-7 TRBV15 TGTGCCACCAGCAGAGACAGTTACGAGCAGTACTTC CATSRDSYEQYF
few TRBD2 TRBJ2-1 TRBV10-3 TGTGCCATCAGTGACTCTTCCGGGACTAGCACGCATGAGCAGTTCTTC CAISDSSGTSTHEQFF
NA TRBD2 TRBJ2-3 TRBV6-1 TGTGCCAGCAGTGGCCGACTAGCGGGAGGGCCGGGTGATACGCAGTATTTT CASSGRLAGGPGDTQYF
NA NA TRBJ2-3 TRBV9 TGTGCCAGCAGCGTTCAGTCTAGGATGGCAGATACGCAGTATTTT CASSVQSRMADTQYF
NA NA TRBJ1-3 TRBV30 TGTGCCTGGAGTTCCGGTGGCTCTGGAAACACCATATATTTT CAWSSGGSGNTIYF
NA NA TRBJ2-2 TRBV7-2 TGTGCCAGCAGCTTAGTGGCGGGCCCGAACACCGGGGAGCTGTTTTTT CASSLVAGPNTGELFF
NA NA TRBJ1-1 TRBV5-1 TGCGCCAGCAGCTCCAGGGACTCCGAAGCTTTCTTT CASSSRDSEAFF
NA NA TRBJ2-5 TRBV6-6 TGTGCCAGCAGTTACTGGGGGGGCCCAGAGACCCAGTACTTC CASSYWGGPETQYF
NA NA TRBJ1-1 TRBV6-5 TGTGCCAGCAGAGCCCTCACGGCGAACACTGAAGCTTTCTTT CASRALTANTEAFF
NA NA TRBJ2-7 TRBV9 TGTGCCAGCAGCCCGCGGACCAACCCCTACGAGCAGTACTTC CASSPRTNPYEQYF
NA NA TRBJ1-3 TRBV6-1 TGTGCCAGCACCGGAAACACCATATATTTT CASTGNTIYF
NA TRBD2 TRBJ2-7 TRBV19 TGTGCCAGTAGTCCTGGGCTAGCGGGAGGTGCCTACGAGCAGTACTTC CASSPGLAGGAYEQYF
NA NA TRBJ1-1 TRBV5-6 TGTGCCAGCAGCCCGACTGGCAGGTTTGCGAACACTGAAGCTTTCTTT CASSPTGRFANTEAFF
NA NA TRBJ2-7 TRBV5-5 TGTGCCAGCAGCCAAGACTGGGCTGCCTACGAGCAGTACTTC CASSQDWAAYEQYF
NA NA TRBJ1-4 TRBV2 TGTGCCAGCACCAAGGGGGGACGGGCAACTAATGAAAAACTGTTTTTT CASTKGGRATNEKLFF
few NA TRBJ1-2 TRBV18 TGTGCCAGCTCACCAATGCGTTTGGACTATGGCTACACCTTC CASSPMRLDYGYTF
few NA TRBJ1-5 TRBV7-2 TGTGCCAGCAGCTTAGCGGGACACAATCAGCCCCAGCATTTT CASSLAGHNQPQHF
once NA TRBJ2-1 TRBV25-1 TGTGCCAGCAGTGTTCAGTTGTGGAATGAGCAGTTCTTC CASSVQLWNEQFF
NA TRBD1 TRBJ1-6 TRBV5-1 TGCGCCAGCAGCTTCTCGCGCAGGGGGCCCGATTCACCCCTCCACTTT CASSFSRRGPDSPLHF
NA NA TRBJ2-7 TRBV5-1 TGCGCCAGCAGCTTGTTAGGCCCAACCACCTCCTACGAGCAGTACTTC CASSLLGPTTSYEQYF
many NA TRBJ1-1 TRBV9 TGTGCCAGCAGCGTAGAAGGGGGCACTGAAGCTTTCTTT CASSVEGGTEAFF
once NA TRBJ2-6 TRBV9 TGTGCCAGCAGCGTTAACAGGGAGGCTGGGGCCAACGTCCTGACTTTC CASSVNREAGANVLTF
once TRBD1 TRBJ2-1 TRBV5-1 TGCGCCAGCAGCACCGGACAGGGGTACAATGAGCAGTTCTTC CASSTGQGYNEQFF
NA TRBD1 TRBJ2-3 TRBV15 TGTGCCACCAGCCGACAGGGACGCACAGATACGCAGTATTTT CATSRQGRTDTQYF
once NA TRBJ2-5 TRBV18 TGTGCCAGCCAAACATTCGGAAACTCTCAAGAGACCCAGTACTTC CASQTFGNSQETQYF
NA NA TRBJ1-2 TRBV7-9 TGTGCCAGCAGTTCAGGGAATAACTATGGCTACACCTTC CASSSGNNYGYTF
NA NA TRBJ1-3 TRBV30 TGTGCCTGGAGTGCCGCCAGGGGTAGCTCTGGAAACACCATATATTTT CAWSAARGSSGNTIYF